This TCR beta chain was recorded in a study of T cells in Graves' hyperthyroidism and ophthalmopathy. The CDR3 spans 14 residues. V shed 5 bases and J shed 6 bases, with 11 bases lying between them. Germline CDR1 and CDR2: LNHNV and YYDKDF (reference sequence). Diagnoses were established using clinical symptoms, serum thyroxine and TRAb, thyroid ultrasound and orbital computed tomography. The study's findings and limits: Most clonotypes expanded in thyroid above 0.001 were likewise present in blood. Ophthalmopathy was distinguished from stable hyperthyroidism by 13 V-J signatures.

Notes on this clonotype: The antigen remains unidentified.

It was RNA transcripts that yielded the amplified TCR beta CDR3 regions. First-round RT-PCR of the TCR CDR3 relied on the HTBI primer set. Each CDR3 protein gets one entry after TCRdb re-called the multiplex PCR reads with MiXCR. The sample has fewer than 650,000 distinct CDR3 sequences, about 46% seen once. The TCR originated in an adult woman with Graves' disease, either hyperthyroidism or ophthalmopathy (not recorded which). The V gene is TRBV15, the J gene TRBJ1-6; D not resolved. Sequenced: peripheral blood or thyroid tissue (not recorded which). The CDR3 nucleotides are TGTGCCACCAGCGGCCGGACGCGTAATTCACCCCTCCACTTT. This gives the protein CATSGRTRNSPLHF.